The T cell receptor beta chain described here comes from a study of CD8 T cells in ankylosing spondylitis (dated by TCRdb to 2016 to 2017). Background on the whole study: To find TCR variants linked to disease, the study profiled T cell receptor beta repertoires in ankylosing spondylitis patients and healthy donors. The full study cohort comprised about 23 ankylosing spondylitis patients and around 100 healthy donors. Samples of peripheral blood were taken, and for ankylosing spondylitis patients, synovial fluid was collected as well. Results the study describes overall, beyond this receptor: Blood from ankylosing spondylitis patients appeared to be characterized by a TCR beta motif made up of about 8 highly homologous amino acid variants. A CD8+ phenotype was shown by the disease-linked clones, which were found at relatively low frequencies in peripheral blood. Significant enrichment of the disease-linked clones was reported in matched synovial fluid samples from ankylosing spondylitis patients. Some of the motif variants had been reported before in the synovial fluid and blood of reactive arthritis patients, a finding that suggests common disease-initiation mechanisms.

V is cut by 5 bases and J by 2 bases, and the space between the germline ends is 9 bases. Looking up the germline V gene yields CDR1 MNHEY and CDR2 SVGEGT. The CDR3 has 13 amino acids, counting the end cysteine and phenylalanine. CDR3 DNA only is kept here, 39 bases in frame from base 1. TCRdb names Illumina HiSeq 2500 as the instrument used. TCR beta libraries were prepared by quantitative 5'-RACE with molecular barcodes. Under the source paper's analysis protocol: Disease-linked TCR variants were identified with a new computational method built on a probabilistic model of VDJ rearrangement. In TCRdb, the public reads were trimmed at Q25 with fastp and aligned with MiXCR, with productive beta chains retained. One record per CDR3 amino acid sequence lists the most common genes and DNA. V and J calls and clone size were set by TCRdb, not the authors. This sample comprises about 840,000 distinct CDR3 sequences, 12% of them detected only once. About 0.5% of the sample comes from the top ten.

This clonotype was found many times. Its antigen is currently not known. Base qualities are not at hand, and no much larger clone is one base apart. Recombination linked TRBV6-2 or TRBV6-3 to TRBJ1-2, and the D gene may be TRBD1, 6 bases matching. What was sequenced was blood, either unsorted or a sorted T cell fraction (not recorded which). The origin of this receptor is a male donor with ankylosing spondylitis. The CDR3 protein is CASSRQENYGYTF. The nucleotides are TGTGCCAGCAGTCGACAGGAAAACTATGGCTACACCTTC.